Described below is a single TCR beta chain sequence and its context. Its antigen is unidentified. The data are from a study of vaccination and CD4 T cells after COVID-19. Study details: The cells in question were stimulated using overlapping spike peptides derived from SARS-CoV-2, HCoV-NL63, HCoV-OC43 and HCoV-229E. Treatment of control cultures consisted of a CEFX pool, an HIV-1 Nef pool, or no peptide.

Sequence data for DNA of cultured CD4+ T cells were generated by the Oncomine TCR Beta short-read assay. Genomic DNA was taken out of cultured CD4+ T cells by extraction. TCRdb re-called the PCR reads with MiXCR, one entry per CDR3 protein. This table has some 8,000 distinct CDR3 sequences, over 25% appearing once. Treatment denoted: roughly 11-day PBMC culture with coronavirus spike peptide pools or control peptides (ViraFEST assay). One should note that the unexposed donor's CD4+ T cells were collected before the COVID-19 pandemic (2011-2018). PBMCs, plated at a few million per well, were grown in the presence of around 10 IU/ml IL-2 and 10 ug/ml peptide pools. The sequencing input was CD4+ T cells from blood, cultured in vitro. The source of this sequence is a human donor in good health.

The CDR3 spells CASSPTDRVAYTF. CDR3 DNA sequence: TGTGCCAGCTCACCTACCGACAGGGTCGCCTACACCTTC. The genes are TRBV18 and TRBJ1-2; 7 bases map to TRBD1. The CDR3 sequence is 13 residues long. V shed 3 bases and J 10 bases; nucleotides not matched to a gene: 8. CDR1 KGHSH and CDR2 LQKENI come from the germline V gene.